The 10 T cell receptor beta chains in this list originate from one sample, sequenced in a study of CD8+CD57+ T cells in acquired aplastic anemia. Investigators profiled TCR beta VDJ and CDR3 from genomic DNA template. TCRdb itself ran the reads through MiXCR, one entry per CDR3 protein. This sample has roughly 200,000 distinct CDR3 sequences, with around 63% found just once. The sample comprised sorted CD4+, CD8+, or CD8+CD57+ T cells (not recorded which) from PBMCs. The receptors were sampled from a human donor in good health.

The chain joins TRBV7-3 to TRBJ2-7, with TRBD1 as a possible D gene (5 bases). CDR1 SGHTA and CDR2 FQGTGA come from the germline V gene. CDR3 length: 14 amino acids. Trimming took 2 bases from V and 3 from J, leaving 11 bases between them. The CDR3 loop reads CASSLSRGHYEQYF. DNA for the CDR3: TGTGCCAGCAGCTTATCCCGCGGACACTACGAGCAGTACTTC.

The chain uses TRBV20-1 and TRBJ2-1; either TRBD1 or TRBD2 may fit D (5 bases each). The CDR3 is made up of 14 amino acids. Trimming left V 3 bases short and J 6 bases short, with 15 bases between. Germline V CDR1 and CDR2: DFQATT, SNEGSKA (reference sequence). CDR3 DNA sequence: TGCAGTGCTAGGGATTTAAGTGGGGGCAATGAGCAGTTCTTC. This translates into CSARDLSGGNEQFF.

The J gene is TRBJ2-7, the V gene TRBV12-3 or TRBV12-4; 11 bases line up with TRBD1. The V and J ends lost 5 bases and 5 bases, in that order; junction bases with no gene match: 2. CDR3 size: 13 residues. The CDR3 loop reads CASSRTGGDEQYF. CDR3 nucleotide sequence: TGTGCCAGCAGTAGGACAGGGGGCGACGAGCAGTACTTC.

The V call is TRBV7-9, the J call TRBJ2-3, with D maybe TRBD1 (5 bases). The CDR3 is 13 residues long. Germline assignment: CDR1 SEHNR and CDR2 FQNEAQ (reference sequence). V lost 4 bases to trimming and J lost 7 bases, with 12 bases between them. This chain's CDR3 is CASSSPRVHTQYF. The DNA of the CDR3 is TGTGCCAGCAGCTCCCCCAGGGTCCATACGCAGTATTTT. Supplemented by reference TRBV7-9 and TRBJ2-3, the full variable domain reads DTGVSQNPRHKITKRGQNVTFRCDPISEHNRLYWYRQTLGQGPEFLTYFQNEAQLEKSRLLSDRFSAERPKGSFSTLEIQRTEQGDSAMYLCASSSPRVHTQYFGPGTRLTVL.

The chain recombines TRBV29-1 with TRBJ2-2; weak D call: TRBD1 (6 bases). The CDR3 extends over 14 amino acids. Germline V lookup: CDR1 SQVTM, CDR2 ANQGSEA. Trimming cost V 7 bases and J 3 bases, with 15 bases left between them. Written as DNA, the CDR3 is TGCAGCGGCCAGATACAGGGTTACACCGGGGAGCTGTTTTTT. It is translated as CSGQIQGYTGELFF.

This clonotype was observed many times. The chain carries TRBV27 and TRBJ2-7; D may correspond to TRBD1 or TRBD2 (7 bases each). CDR1 MNHEY and CDR2 SMNVEV come from the germline V gene (reference sequence). CDR3 length: 11 amino acids. Trimming removed 10 bases from V and 3 bases from J, with 10 bases in between. In DNA, the CDR3 is TGTGCCATCAGGGGGGGCTACGAGCAGTACTTC. It codes for CAIRGGYEQYF.

This chain links TRBV7-3 with TRBJ2-7; D perhaps matches TRBD1 (7 bases). Germline values: CDR1 SGHTA, CDR2 FQGTGA. This CDR3 has 14 amino acids. Trimming took off 8 bases at V and 5 bases at J, with 19 bases between the two ends. The CDR3 loop is CASAWTGGGDEQYF. CDR3 bases: TGTGCCAGCGCATGGACAGGAGGGGGCGACGAGCAGTACTTC.

J is TRBJ2-7 and V is TRBV4-2; TRBD2 agrees at 11 bases. This CDR3 is 15 amino acids long. The J segment lost 2 bases and the V segment lost 5 bases, leaving 5 bases of the junction unmatched. Per the germline V gene, CDR1 is LGHNA and CDR2 is YNFKEQ. The CDR3 sequence: CASSSGTSGTYEQYF. The DNA for the CDR3 is TGTGCCAGCAGCTCCGGGACTAGCGGAACCTACGAGCAGTACTTC.

The J gene is TRBJ1-4, the V gene TRBV10-3; possibly TRBD1 for D (6 bases). The V and J ends lost 4 bases and 8 bases respectively, with 11 bases between them. CDR1 is ENHRY and CDR2 is SYGVKD in the germline V gene. The CDR3 consists of 13 residues. CDR3 loop: CAISVEGGEKLFF. In DNA form, the CDR3 reads TGTGCCATCAGTGTCGAGGGGGGCGAAAAACTGTTTTTT.

The table lists this clonotype with many counts. The chain is built from TRBV6-1 and TRBJ2-2; 10 bases are a match to TRBD1. Trimming removed 6 bases from V and 5 bases from J; junction bases left unmatched: 6. Germline CDR1 reads MNHNS; CDR2 reads SASEGT. This CDR3 spans 15 amino acids. CDR3 in amino acids: CASSDGTGETGELFF. The CDR3 nucleotides are TGTGCCAGCAGCGACGGGACAGGGGAGACCGGGGAGCTGTTTTTT.